The present T cell receptor beta chain was sequenced within a study of blood T cell repertoires in COVID-19. Study information: Both acute and convalescent COVID-19 samples were obtained from the United States, Italy and Spain. Nucleic acid was either cDNA or gDNA, and it came from T cells, B-cell-depleted T cells, or PBMCs.

The length of the CDR3 is 14 residues. Germline-derived CDR1 and CDR2 are SNHLY and FYNNEI. The germline V and J ends were trimmed by 2 bases and 9 bases, with 16 bases remaining between them. This clone came up once. Authors' data handling: Quantification of nucleated cells was approximated via reference gene primer amplification. Clones were read by immunoSEQ multiplex PCR, and TCRdb kept only the in-frame ones, dropping some. For V, J and clone size, that table is used; D and trimming come from the DNA. The sample yields approximately 91,000 clones, 70% to 90% seen once. The receptor comes from a man between 70 and 80 years old with acute or convalescent COVID-19. The material sequenced was peripheral blood. The chain combines TRBV2 with TRBJ1-2; weak D call: TRBD1 (6 bases). The CDR3 loop reads CASSEWDNRPSYTF. Written as DNA, the CDR3 is TGTGCCAGCAGTGAATGGGACAACCGTCCCAGCTACACCTTC.